This T cell receptor beta chain is from a study of T cell repertoires in cytomegalovirus infection. In the study overall: Indicated by public TCR beta signatures were CMV infection and matching HLA type. Broader study findings: Cumulative public TCR beta family frequency identified CMV carriers with the relevant HLA.

TCRdb re-analysed the reads in MiXCR, keeping a single row per CDR3 protein. The sample shows fewer than 550,000 distinct CDR3 sequences, about 11% of them seen only once. This clonotype was seen at least ten times. Its specificity is unknown. Trimming stripped 1 base from V and 6 bases from J, with 9 bases between. CDR3 length: 13 amino acids. The sample consisted of PBMCs. The V and J genes are TRBV12-3 or TRBV12-4 and TRBJ1-1; D unresolved. This TCR was sampled from a human donor in good health (CMV status not recorded). Some clones in this sample may be carry-over from other donors' samples. This CDR3 reads CASSLVGRPEAFF. In DNA, the CDR3 is TGTGCCAGCAGTTTAGTAGGGAGGCCTGAAGCTTTCTTT.